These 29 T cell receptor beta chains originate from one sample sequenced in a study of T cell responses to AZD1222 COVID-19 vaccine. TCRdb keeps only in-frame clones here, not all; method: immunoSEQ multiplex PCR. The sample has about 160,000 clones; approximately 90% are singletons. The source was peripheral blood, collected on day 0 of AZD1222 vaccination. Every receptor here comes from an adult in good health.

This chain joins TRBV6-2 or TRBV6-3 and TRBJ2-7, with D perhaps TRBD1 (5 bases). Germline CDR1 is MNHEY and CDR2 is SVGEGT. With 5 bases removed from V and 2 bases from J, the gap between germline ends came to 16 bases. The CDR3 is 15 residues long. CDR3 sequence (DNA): TGTGCCAGCAGTACTATCCGGACAATAACCTACGAGCAGTACTTC. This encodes CASSTIRTITYEQYF.

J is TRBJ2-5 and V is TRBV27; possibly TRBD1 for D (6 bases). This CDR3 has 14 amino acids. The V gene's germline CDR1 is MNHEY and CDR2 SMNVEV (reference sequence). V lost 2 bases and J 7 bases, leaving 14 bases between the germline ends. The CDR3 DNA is TGTGCCAGCAGTTTAGGCAGGGGATTGGTGACCCAGTACTTC. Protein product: CASSLGRGLVTQYF.

The CDR3 sequence is CASSLPQGMGGNTIYF. In nucleotides, the CDR3 is TGTGCCAGCAGTTTACCCCAGGGGATGGGAGGAAACACCATATATTTT. The chain links TRBV28 to TRBJ1-3; D may be TRBD1 (6 bases). With 2 bases removed from V and 4 bases from J, the gap between germline ends came to 15 bases. The CDR3 extends over 16 amino acids. Germline CDR1 and CDR2: MDHEN and SYDVKM.

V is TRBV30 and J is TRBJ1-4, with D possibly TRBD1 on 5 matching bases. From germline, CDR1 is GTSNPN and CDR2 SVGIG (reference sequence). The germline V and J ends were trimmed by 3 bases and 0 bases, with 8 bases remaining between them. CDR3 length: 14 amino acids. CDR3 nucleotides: TGTGCCTGGAGCCCAGGGCCAACTAATGAAAAACTGTTTTTT. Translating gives CAWSPGPTNEKLFF.

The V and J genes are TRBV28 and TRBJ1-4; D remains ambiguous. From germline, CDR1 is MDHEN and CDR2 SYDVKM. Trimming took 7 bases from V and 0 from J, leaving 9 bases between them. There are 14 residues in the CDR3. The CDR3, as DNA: TGTGCCAGCACTTATATAGCAACTAATGAAAAACTGTTTTTT. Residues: CASTYIATNEKLFF.

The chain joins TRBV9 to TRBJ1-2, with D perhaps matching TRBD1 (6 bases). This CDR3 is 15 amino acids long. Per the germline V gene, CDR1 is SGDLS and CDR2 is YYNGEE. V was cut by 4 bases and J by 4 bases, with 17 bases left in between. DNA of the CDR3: TGTGCCAGCAGCCCTATGAATGGGGGCGCCTATGGCTACACCTTC. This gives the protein CASSPMNGGAYGYTF.

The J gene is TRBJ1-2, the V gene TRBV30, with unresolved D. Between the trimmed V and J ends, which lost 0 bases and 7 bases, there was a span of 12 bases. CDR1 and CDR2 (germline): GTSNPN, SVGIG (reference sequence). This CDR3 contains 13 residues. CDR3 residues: CAWSVSVSGGYTF. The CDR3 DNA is TGTGCCTGGAGTGTCTCAGTATCCGGTGGCTACACCTTC.

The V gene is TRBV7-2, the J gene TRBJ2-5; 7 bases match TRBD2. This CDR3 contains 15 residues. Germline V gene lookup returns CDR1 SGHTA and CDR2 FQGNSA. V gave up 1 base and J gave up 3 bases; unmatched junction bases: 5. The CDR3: CASSLGRGSEETQYF. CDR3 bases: TGTGCCAGCAGCTTAGGGCGGGGGAGCGAAGAGACCCAGTACTTC.

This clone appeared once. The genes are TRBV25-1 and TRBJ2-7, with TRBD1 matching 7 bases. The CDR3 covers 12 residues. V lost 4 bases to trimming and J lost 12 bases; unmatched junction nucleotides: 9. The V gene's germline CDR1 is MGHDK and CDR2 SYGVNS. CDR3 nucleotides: TGTGCCAGCAGTGCTCAGGGGGTAGGAAGGTACTTC. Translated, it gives CASSAQGVGRYF.

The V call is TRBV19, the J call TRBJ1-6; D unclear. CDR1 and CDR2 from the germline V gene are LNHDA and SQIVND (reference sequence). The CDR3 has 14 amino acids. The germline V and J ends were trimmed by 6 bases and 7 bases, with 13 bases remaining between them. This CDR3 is CASRHRTKNSPLHF. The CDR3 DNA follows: TGTGCCAGTAGACACCGGACGAAGAATTCACCCCTCCACTTT. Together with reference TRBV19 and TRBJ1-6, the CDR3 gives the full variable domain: DGGITQSPKYLFRKEGQNVTLSCEQNLNHDAMYWYRQDPGQGLRLIYYSQIVNDFQKGDIAEGYSVSREKKESFPLTVTSAQKNPTAFYLCASRHRTKNSPLHFGNGTRLTVT.

The CDR3, as DNA: TGTGCCAGCAGCCCTGGGGACAGAATTGTCTATGGCTACACCTTC. Its translation is CASSPGDRIVYGYTF. This chain uses TRBV2 with TRBJ1-2; 7 positions agree with TRBD1. This CDR3 is 15 amino acids long. Germline V gene sequence: CDR1 SNHLY, CDR2 FYNNEI. The V segment lost 6 bases and the J segment 4 bases; nucleotides outside the gene matches: 11.

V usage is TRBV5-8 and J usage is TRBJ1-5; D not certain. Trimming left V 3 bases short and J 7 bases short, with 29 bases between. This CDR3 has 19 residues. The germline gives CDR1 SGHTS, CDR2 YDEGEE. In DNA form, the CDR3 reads TGTGCCAGCAGCTCGTACGCCGCGGACGTTACCACGACGGGGCAGCCCCAGCATTTT. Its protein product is CASSSYAADVTTTGQPQHF.

The CDR3 loop reads CSAGGMGTDTQYF. For the CDR3, the DNA is TGCAGTGCTGGTGGGATGGGCACAGATACGCAGTATTTT. The rearrangement joins TRBV20-1 to TRBJ2-3, with D unresolved. V lost 5 bases, J lost 1 base, and 10 bases lay in between. The CDR3 consists of 13 residues. Germline V gene sequence: CDR1 DFQATT, CDR2 SNEGSKA (reference sequence).

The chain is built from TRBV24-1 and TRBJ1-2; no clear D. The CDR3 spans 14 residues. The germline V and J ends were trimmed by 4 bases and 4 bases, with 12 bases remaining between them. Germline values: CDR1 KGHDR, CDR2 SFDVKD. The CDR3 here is CATSDGILSYGYTF. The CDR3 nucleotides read TGTGCCACCAGTGACGGGATCTTGAGCTATGGCTACACCTTC.

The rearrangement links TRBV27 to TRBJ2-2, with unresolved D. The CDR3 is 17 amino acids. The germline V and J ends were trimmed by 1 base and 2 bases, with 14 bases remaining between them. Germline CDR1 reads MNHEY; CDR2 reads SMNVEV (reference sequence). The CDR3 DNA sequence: TGTGCCAGCAGTTTATTAGGTTTAAGTAGAAACACCGGGGAGCTGTTTTTT. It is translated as CASSLLGLSRNTGELFF.

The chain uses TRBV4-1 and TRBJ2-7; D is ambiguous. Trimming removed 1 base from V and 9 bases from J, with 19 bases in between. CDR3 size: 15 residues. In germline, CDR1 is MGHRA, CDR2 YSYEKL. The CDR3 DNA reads TGCGCCAGCAGCCAAGTTGTTGGTAGCCATTGGGGGCAGTACTTC. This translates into CASSQVVGSHWGQYF.

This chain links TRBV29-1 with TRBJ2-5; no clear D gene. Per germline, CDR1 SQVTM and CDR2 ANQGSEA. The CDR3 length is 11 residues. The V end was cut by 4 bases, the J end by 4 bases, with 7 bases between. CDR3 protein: CSVGVAETQYF. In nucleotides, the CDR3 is TGCAGCGTTGGAGTGGCAGAGACCCAGTACTTC.

CDR3 sequence: CASSPGQLQETQYF. The DNA of the CDR3 is TGTGCCAGCTCTCCCGGACAGTTACAAGAGACCCAGTACTTC. This sequence joins TRBV18 and TRBJ2-5; TRBD1 might be the D (6 bases). CDR1 KGHSH and CDR2 LQKENI come from the germline V gene. Trimming cost V 6 bases and J 2 bases, with 13 bases left between them. This CDR3 comprises 14 residues. Full variable domain (rest looked up from reference TRBV18 and TRBJ2-5): NAGVMQNPRHLVRRRGQEARLRCSPMKGHSHVYWYRQLPEEGLKFMVYLQKENIIDESGMPKERFSAEFPKEGPSILRIQQVVRGDSAAYFCASSPGQLQETQYFGPGTRLLVL.

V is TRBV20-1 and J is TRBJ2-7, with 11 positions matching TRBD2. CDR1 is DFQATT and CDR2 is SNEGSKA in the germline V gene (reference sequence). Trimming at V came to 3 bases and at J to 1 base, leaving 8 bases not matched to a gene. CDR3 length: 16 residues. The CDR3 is CSASIVSGRGSYEQYF. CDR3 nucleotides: TGCAGTGCTAGTATTGTTAGCGGGAGGGGATCCTACGAGCAGTACTTC.

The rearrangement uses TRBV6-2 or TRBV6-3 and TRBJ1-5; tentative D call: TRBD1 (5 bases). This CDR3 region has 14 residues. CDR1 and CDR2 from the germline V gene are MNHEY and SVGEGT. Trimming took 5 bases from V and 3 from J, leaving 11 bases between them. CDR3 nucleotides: TGTGCCAGCAGTCGCACAGGCTACAATCAGCCCCAGCATTTT. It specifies CASSRTGYNQPQHF.

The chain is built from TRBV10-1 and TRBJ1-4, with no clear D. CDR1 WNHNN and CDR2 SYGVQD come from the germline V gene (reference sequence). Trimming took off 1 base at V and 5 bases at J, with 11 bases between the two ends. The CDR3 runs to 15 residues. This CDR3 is CASSECGRKNEKLFF. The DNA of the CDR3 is TGCGCCAGCAGTGAGTGTGGCAGAAAAAATGAAAAACTGTTTTTT.

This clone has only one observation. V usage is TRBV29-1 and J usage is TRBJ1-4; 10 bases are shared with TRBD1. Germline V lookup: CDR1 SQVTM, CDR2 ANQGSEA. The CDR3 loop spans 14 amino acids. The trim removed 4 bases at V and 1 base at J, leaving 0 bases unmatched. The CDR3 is CSVGDRGTNEKLFF. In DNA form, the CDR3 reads TGCAGCGTTGGGGACAGGGGAACTAATGAAAAACTGTTTTTT.

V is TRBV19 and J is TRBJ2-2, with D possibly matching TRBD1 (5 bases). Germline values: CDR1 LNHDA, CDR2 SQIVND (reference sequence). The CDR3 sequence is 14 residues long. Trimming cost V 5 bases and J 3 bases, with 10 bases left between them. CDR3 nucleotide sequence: TGTGCCAGTAGTCAAACAGGAGACACCGGGGAGCTGTTTTTT. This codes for CASSQTGDTGELFF.

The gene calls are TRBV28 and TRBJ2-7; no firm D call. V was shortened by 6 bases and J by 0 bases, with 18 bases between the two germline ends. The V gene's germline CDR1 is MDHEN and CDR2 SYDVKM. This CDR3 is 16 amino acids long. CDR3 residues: CASSQLSDGLSYEQYF. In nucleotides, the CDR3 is TGTGCCAGCAGCCAATTATCGGACGGCCTCTCCTACGAGCAGTACTTC. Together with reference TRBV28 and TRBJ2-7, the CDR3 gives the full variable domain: DVKVTQSSRYLVKRTGEKVFLECVQDMDHENMFWYRQDPGLGLRLIYFSYDVKMKEKGDIPEGYSVSREKKERFSLILESASTNQTSMYLCASSQLSDGLSYEQYFGPGTRLTVT.

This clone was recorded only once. The CDR3 DNA sequence: TGTGCCAGCAGTTTGGACAGGGCCCTCAATCAGCCCCAGCATTTT. It specifies CASSLDRALNQPQHF. The V and J genes are TRBV28 and TRBJ1-5, with 8 bases lining up with TRBD1. CDR1 is MDHEN and CDR2 is SYDVKM in the germline V gene. The V gene end was trimmed by 3 bases and the J gene end by 3 bases; junction bases not matched to a gene: 4. The CDR3 has 15 residues.

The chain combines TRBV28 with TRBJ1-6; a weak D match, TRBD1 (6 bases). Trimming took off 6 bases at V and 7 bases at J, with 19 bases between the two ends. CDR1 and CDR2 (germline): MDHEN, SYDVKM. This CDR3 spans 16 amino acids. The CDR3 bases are TGTGCCAGCAGCAGCCCCAGGACAGCTTTAAATTCACCCCTCCACTTT. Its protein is CASSSPRTALNSPLHF.

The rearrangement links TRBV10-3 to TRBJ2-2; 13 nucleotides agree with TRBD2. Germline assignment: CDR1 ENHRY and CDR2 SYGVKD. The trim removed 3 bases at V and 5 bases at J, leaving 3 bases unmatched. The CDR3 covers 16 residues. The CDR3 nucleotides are TGTGCCATCAGTGACCTGGGACTAGCGGGGACCGGGGAGCTGTTTTTT. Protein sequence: CAISDLGLAGTGELFF.

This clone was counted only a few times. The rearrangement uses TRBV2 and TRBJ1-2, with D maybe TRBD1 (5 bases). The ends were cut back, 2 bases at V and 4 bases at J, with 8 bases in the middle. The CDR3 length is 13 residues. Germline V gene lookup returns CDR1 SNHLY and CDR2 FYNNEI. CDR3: CASSERGTYGYTF. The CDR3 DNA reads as TGTGCCAGCAGTGAAAGGGGAACCTATGGCTACACCTTC.

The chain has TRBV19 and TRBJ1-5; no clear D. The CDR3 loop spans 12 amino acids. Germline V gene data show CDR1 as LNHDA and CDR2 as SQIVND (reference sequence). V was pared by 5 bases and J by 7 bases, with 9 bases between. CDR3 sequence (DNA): TGTGCCAGTAGTCCCGGGAAGCAGCCCCAGCATTTT. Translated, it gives CASSPGKQPQHF.